The rows below give T cell receptor beta chains drawn from one sample of a study of OX40 agonist ivuxolimab in advanced cancers. Produced via immunoSEQ multiplex PCR; TCRdb's table is partial and in-frame only. The table includes around 65,000 clones, 70% to 90% detected once. Sequenced material: CD4+ or CD8+ T cells sorted from blood, taken in a trial of the OX40 agonist ivuxolimab. These receptors came from an adult with an advanced solid tumor such as melanoma, head and neck, liver or kidney cancer. The CDR3 runs from the conserved cysteine through the conserved F or W. Each record gives: D gene, V gene, clone size, J gene, CDR3 protein, CDR3 DNA. D genes are given only for firm matches. Expanded clones are given a class, and other clones once, few, many or no size at all.

>TRBD1|TRBV19|-|TRBJ2-7
CASSTPGQGYEQYF
TGTGCCAGTAGTACCCCGGGACAGGGGTACGAGCAGTACTTC
>-|TRBV25-1|-|TRBJ1-5
CASSDSAAQPQHF
TGTGCCAGCAGTGATTCGGCAGCTCAGCCCCAGCATTTT
>-|TRBV9|-|TRBJ2-2
CASSGSGGELFF
TGTGCCAGCAGCGGTAGCGGCGGGGAGCTGTTTTTT
>-|TRBV19|-|TRBJ1-4
CASTPGGVANEKLFF
TGTGCCAGTACCCCCGGGGGGGTAGCTAATGAAAAACTGTTTTTT
>TRBD1|TRBV7-9|-|TRBJ2-4
CASSPGQGSGAKNIQYF
TGTGCCAGCAGCCCAGGACAGGGCTCAGGGGCCAAAAACATTCAGTACTTC
>-|TRBV9|once|TRBJ1-2
CASSPRDPRRFDGYTF
TGTGCCAGCAGTCCCCGGGACCCTAGAAGGTTCGATGGCTACACCTTC
>-|TRBV11-2|-|TRBJ2-1
CASSSELYNEQFF
TGTGCCAGCAGCTCTGAATTATACAATGAGCAGTTCTTC
>TRBD1|TRBV19|-|TRBJ1-5
CASSIQAGGQPQHF
TGTGCCAGTAGTATTCAAGCAGGGGGTCAGCCCCAGCATTTT
>TRBD2|TRBV5-4|-|TRBJ2-1
CASSLGGLDKYNEQFF
TGTGCCAGCAGCTTGGGTGGACTAGACAAATACAATGAGCAGTTCTTC
>TRBD1|TRBV19|few|TRBJ1-1
CASSSPDRASIEAFF
TGTGCCAGTAGTTCCCCCGACAGGGCGAGCATTGAAGCTTTCTTT
>-|TRBV4-1|-|TRBJ2-5
CASSQGLKETQYF
TGCGCCAGCAGCCAAGGCTTAAAAGAGACCCAGTACTTC
>-|TRBV4-2|-|TRBJ2-3
CASSQDLGELPDTQYF
TGTGCCAGCAGCCAAGATCTTGGGGAGCTACCAGATACGCAGTATTTT
>-|TRBV10-1|-|TRBJ1-5
CASDKGFSNQPQHF
TGCGCCAGCGATAAGGGGTTCAGCAATCAGCCCCAGCATTTT
>TRBD1|TRBV19|-|TRBJ1-3
CASSEDRAGNTIYF
TGTGCCAGTAGTGAAGACAGGGCTGGAAACACCATATATTTT
>-|TRBV7-9|-|TRBJ1-2
CASSLGLSVYGYTF
TGTGCCAGCAGCTTAGGCTTGTCAGTCTATGGCTACACCTTC
>-|TRBV9|few|TRBJ2-1
CASSVAMTGEQFF
TGTGCCAGCAGCGTAGCGATGACAGGAGAGCAGTTCTTC
>TRBD1|TRBV7-8|few|TRBJ2-5
CASSLRTGGAGETQYF
TGTGCCAGCAGCTTAAGAACAGGGGGCGCGGGTGAGACCCAGTACTTC
>-|TRBV11-1|-|TRBJ1-3
CASNEAISGNTIYF
TGTGCCAGCAATGAGGCGATCTCTGGAAACACCATATATTTT
>TRBD1|TRBV5-1|-|TRBJ2-7
CASSLETGISEQYF
TGCGCCAGCAGCTTGGAGACAGGGATCTCCGAGCAGTACTTC
>-|TRBV7-6|-|TRBJ1-2
CASSLGSSPPRTF
TGTGCCAGCAGCTTGGGGTCTAGCCCACCTCGCACCTTC
>-|TRBV7-9|-|TRBJ1-1
CASSAPGQIEAFF
TGTGCCAGCAGCGCCCCGGGACAAATTGAAGCTTTCTTT
>TRBD2|TRBV9|-|TRBJ2-5
CASSVRSSGGQETQYF
TGTGCCAGCAGCGTACGGTCTAGCGGGGGACAAGAGACCCAGTACTTC
>-|TRBV9|-|TRBJ2-3
CASSPPTDTQYF
TGTGCCAGCAGCCCCCCCACAGATACGCAGTATTTT
>TRBD1|TRBV12-5|-|TRBJ2-7
CASGMGTVHPYEQYF
TGTGCTAGTGGCATGGGGACAGTGCATCCCTACGAGCAGTACTTC
>-|TRBV9|-|TRBJ2-5
CASSQPVWQSWEQYF
TGTGCCAGCAGCCAACCGGTGTGGCAATCATGGGAGCAGTACTTC
>TRBD1|TRBV5-1|-|TRBJ1-1
CASSLGTGLMNTEAFF
TGCGCCAGCAGCTTAGGGACAGGGCTTATGAACACTGAAGCTTTCTTT
>-|TRBV7-2|-|TRBJ1-2
CASTHARRNYGYTF
TGTGCCAGCACTCACGCACGGCGTAACTATGGCTACACCTTC
>-|TRBV6-6|-|TRBJ1-6
CASSYLTGINSPLHF
TGTGCCAGCAGTTACCTTACAGGGATTAATTCACCCCTCCACTTT
>-|TRBV7-2|-|TRBJ1-2
CASSFNQGLGYTF
TGTGCCAGCAGCTTCAATCAGGGCCTCGGCTACACCTTC
>-|TRBV6-6|-|TRBJ1-2
CASSYSGSEGYTF
TGTGCCAGCAGTTACTCAGGGTCCGAGGGCTACACCTTC
>-|TRBV7-6|once|TRBJ2-1
CASSLGSAGAWGNEQFF
TGTGCCAGCAGCTTAGGTTCCGCGGGGGCCTGGGGGAATGAGCAGTTCTTC
>-|TRBV14|once|TRBJ1-6
CASSQPGTSNSPLHF
TGTGCCAGCAGCCAACCTGGAACGAGCAATTCACCCCTCCACTTT
>-|TRBV19|-|TRBJ1-6
CASKSRAESPLHF
TGTGCCAGTAAGTCTCGGGCAGAGTCACCCCTCCACTTT
>-|TRBV7-2|-|TRBJ2-6
CASSRSSGANVLTF
TGTGCCAGCAGCAGGAGCTCTGGGGCCAACGTCCTGACTTTC
>-|TRBV6-6|-|TRBJ2-7
CASLNRDAGEQYF
TGTGCCAGTTTAAACAGGGATGCGGGCGAGCAGTACTTC
>TRBD1|TRBV29-1|-|TRBJ1-1
CSVCQGGNTEAFF
TGCAGCGTTTGCCAGGGGGGGAACACTGAAGCTTTCTTT
>TRBD2|TRBV27|-|TRBJ2-7
CASSFSGSYEQYF
TGTGCCAGCAGTTTTAGCGGGAGCTACGAGCAGTACTTC
>-|TRBV5-4|few|TRBJ1-4
CASSLSGREKLFF
TGTGCCAGCAGCTTGTCGGGAAGGGAAAAACTGTTTTTT
>-|TRBV15|-|TRBJ1-3
CATSRGTSGNTIYF
TGTGCCACCAGCAGAGGGACATCTGGAAACACCATATATTTT
>TRBD2|TRBV15|-|TRBJ2-5
CATSRDRGGQETQYF
TGTGCCACCAGCAGAGATCGGGGGGGCCAAGAGACCCAGTACTTC
>-|TRBV5-1|-|TRBJ1-1
CASSASETEAFF
TGCGCCAGCAGCGCATCTGAGACTGAAGCTTTCTTT
>-|TRBV9|-|TRBJ2-2
CASSGIGGTGELFF
TGTGCCAGCAGCGGAATAGGGGGCACCGGGGAGCTGTTTTTT
>TRBD1|TRBV9|-|TRBJ1-5
CASSPGDRVGQPQHF
TGTGCCAGCAGCCCTGGGGACAGGGTGGGTCAGCCCCAGCATTTT
>-|TRBV4-3|-|TRBJ1-2
CASSLGVENYGYTF
TGCGCCAGCAGCCTTGGGGTTGAAAACTATGGCTACACCTTC
>TRBD1|TRBV19|-|TRBJ1-4
CASSRGQLATNEKLFF
TGTGCCAGTAGTAGGGGACAGCTTGCAACTAATGAAAAACTGTTTTTT
>TRBD1|TRBV6-6|-|TRBJ1-5
CASSMRGPGNQPQHF
TGTGCCAGCAGCATGAGGGGGCCGGGCAATCAGCCCCAGCATTTT
>-|TRBV4-1|once|TRBJ1-2
CASSQGRLTGTYYGYTF
TGCGCCAGCAGCCAAGGCCGATTAACAGGGACCTACTATGGCTACACCTTC
>TRBD1|TRBV5-6|-|TRBJ1-3
CASSHDRGTIYF
TGTGCCAGCAGCCATGACAGGGGCACCATATATTTT
>TRBD1|TRBV9|once|TRBJ2-1
CASSVSDRGNEQFF
TGTGCCAGCAGCGTATCGGACAGGGGCAATGAGCAGTTCTTC
>TRBD1|TRBV5-4|-|TRBJ1-3
CASSQQGAGGGGNTIYF
TGTGCCAGCAGCCAGCAGGGGGCGGGTGGCGGTGGAAACACCATATATTTT
>TRBD1|TRBV18|-|TRBJ1-2
CASSGDSYGYTF
TGTGCCAGCTCTGGGGACAGCTATGGCTACACCTTC
>-|TRBV29-1|-|TRBJ2-7
CSVGEGYEQYF
TGCAGCGTTGGTGAGGGGTACGAGCAGTACTTC
>TRBD1|TRBV10-3|-|TRBJ1-5
CAISRGQNNQPQHF
TGTGCCATCAGTCGGGGACAGAATAATCAGCCCCAGCATTTT
>-|TRBV7-8|-|TRBJ2-5
CASSFYRFQETQYF
TGTGCCAGCAGTTTCTACAGGTTCCAAGAGACCCAGTACTTC
>-|TRBV9|-|TRBJ1-5
CASSVEAIRPQPQHF
TGTGCCAGCAGCGTAGAGGCCATTCGACCTCAGCCCCAGCATTTT
>-|TRBV19|-|TRBJ1-5
CASRTDYSNQPQHF
TGTGCCAGTAGGACGGACTATAGCAATCAGCCCCAGCATTTT
>-|TRBV7-3|-|TRBJ2-3
CASSLTRSSTDTQYF
TGTGCCAGCAGCTTAACCAGGTCTAGCACAGATACGCAGTATTTT